The source of this T cell receptor beta chain is a study of cytomegalovirus exposure and HLA in healthy donors. For the study at large: Unique TCRs from HLA-typed donors, 70 million to 85 million of them, were held in an early data release. Study-level findings and limits: Sequencing likely produced, as an artifact, a cluster of highly shared sequence variants.

Turning to this clone: Its cognate antigen is unknown.

The CDR3 is made up of 16 amino acids. Germline CDR1 and CDR2: MNHEY and SMNVEV (reference sequence). V was cut by 7 bases and J by 1 base, with 18 bases left in between. The PCR had 60 Vbeta and 13 Jbeta primers. The table came from immunoSEQ multiplex PCR; TCRdb's copy has only in-frame clones and leaves some out. The sample carries roughly 68,000 clones, about three quarters recorded once. This chain connects TRBV27 to TRBJ2-3; D possibly corresponds to TRBD1 (6 bases). This TCR derives from a male donor in good health and CMV-seropositive. Sequencing used PBMCs. CDR3 region: CASIKSRGRGTDTQYF. The CDR3 DNA is TGTGCCAGCATCAAAAGCAGGGGACGGGGCACAGATACGCAGTATTTT.